This TCR beta chain came from a study of blood T cell repertoires in COVID-19. The wider study: In each case, the material was cDNA or gDNA derived from T cells, B-cell-depleted T cells, or PBMCs.

The data were produced by immunoSEQ multiplex PCR, yet TCRdb's version contains in-frame clones alone and is incomplete. The table records about 210,000 clones, 80% to 90% of them present only once. CDR1 and CDR2 (germline): SGHKS, YYEKEE (reference sequence). The CDR3 spans 15 residues. Trimming left V 4 bases short and J 5 bases short, with 18 bases between. Cohort allocation depended upon clinical history that participants reported. A COVID-19 case was met by exposed participants within 2 weeks before study entry. The J gene is TRBJ1-2, the V gene TRBV5-5; D may be TRBD1 (6 bases). The clonotype was recovered from a woman aged 25-40 years who had been exposed to COVID-19. Sequencing input: PBMCs or T cells enriched from blood (not recorded which). The CDR3 coding sequence is TGTGCCAGCAGCAATATCGACAGGCCGGTGTATGGCTACACCTTC. It is translated as CASSNIDRPVYGYTF. Full variable domain (outside the CDR3, taken from reference TRBV5-5 and TRBJ1-2): DAGVTQSPTHLIKTRGQQVTLRCSPISGHKSVSWYQQVLGQGPQFIFQYYEKEERGRGNFPDRFSARQFPNYSSELNVNALLLGDSALYLCASSNIDRPVYGYTFGSGTRLTVV.